Below are 27 T cell receptor beta chains sequenced from a single sample in a study of cytomegalovirus exposure and HLA in healthy donors. The PCR had 60 Vbeta and 13 Jbeta primers. Assay: immunoSEQ multiplex PCR; the TCRdb copy retains only in-frame clones and omits some. There are about 200,000 clones in the sample; more than 60% occur only once, and 0.22% lies in the top ten. Material for sequencing was PBMCs. These receptors originate from a girl aged 2-10 years in good health and CMV-seronegative.

The chain recombines TRBV6-5 with TRBJ1-1; D gene unclear. V dropped 8 bases and J dropped 2 bases, with 12 bases sitting between them. Germline V gene sequence: CDR1 MNHEY, CDR2 SVGAGI. The CDR3 sequence is 13 residues long. CDR3 sequence (DNA): TGTGCCAGCCTAGGCAGCCATAACACTGAAGCTTTCTTT. Translating gives CASLGSHNTEAFF.

CDR3 sequence: CASSESVDRAYEQYF. CDR3 DNA: TGCGCCAGCAGTGAGTCGGTGGACAGAGCCTACGAGCAGTACTTC. This chain links TRBV10-1 with TRBJ2-7, with D perhaps matching TRBD1 (6 bases). Trimming removed 0 bases from V and 2 bases from J, with 11 bases in between. Per germline, CDR1 WNHNN and CDR2 SYGVQD (reference sequence). This CDR3 has 15 amino acids.

CDR3: CSVEGTSGEGETQYF. The CDR3 DNA is TGCAGCGTTGAAGGGACTAGCGGGGAGGGAGAGACCCAGTACTTC. This sequence joins TRBV29-1 and TRBJ2-5; 12 bases match TRBD2. This CDR3 has 15 residues. Looked up from germline, CDR1 is SQVTM and CDR2 is ANQGSEA. V was pared by 1 base and J by 4 bases, with 4 bases of the junction left unmatched.

The V gene is TRBV6-5, the J gene TRBJ2-7, with D tentatively TRBD1 (6 bases). This CDR3 is 15 amino acids long. Trimming pared 5 bases from V and 0 bases from J, leaving 14 bases between. Germline lookup yields CDR1 MNHEY and CDR2 SVGAGI. The CDR3 sequence: CASSHGLDSSYEQYF. CDR3 nucleotide sequence: TGTGCCAGCAGTCATGGATTGGACAGCTCCTACGAGCAGTACTTC.

This clone was found once. The J gene is TRBJ2-7, the V gene TRBV30; 10 bases are a match to TRBD2. This CDR3 is 14 amino acids long. Unmatched junction bases numbered 4, after V lost 0 bases and J lost 5 bases. Per the germline V gene, CDR1 is GTSNPN and CDR2 is SVGIG (reference sequence). CDR3 amino acids: CAWSVLAGPDEQYF. CDR3 bases: TGTGCCTGGAGTGTACTAGCGGGACCGGACGAGCAGTACTTC.

The chain joins TRBV19 to TRBJ2-1, with TRBD2 matching over 10 bases. The CDR3 spans 16 residues. The J segment lost 2 bases and the V segment lost 3 bases, leaving 4 bases of the junction unmatched. Germline V CDR1 and CDR2: LNHDA, SQIVND (reference sequence). In DNA, the CDR3 is TGTGCCAGTAGTATTTCTAGCGGGGGACCCTACAATGAGCAGTTCTTC. It codes for CASSISSGGPYNEQFF.

The chain carries TRBV9 and TRBJ2-2; 10 nucleotides line up with TRBD2. Germline-derived CDR1 and CDR2 are SGDLS and YYNGEE. CDR3 length: 15 residues. V lost 6 bases to trimming and J lost 2 bases; unmatched junction nucleotides: 4. The chain's CDR3 is CASKAGGPNTGELFF. For the CDR3, the DNA is TGTGCCAGCAAAGCGGGAGGGCCAAACACCGGGGAGCTGTTTTTT.

The genes are TRBV5-4 and TRBJ2-7; TRBD1 might be the D (6 bases). Germline V gene sequence: CDR1 SGHNT, CDR2 YYREEE (reference sequence). The CDR3 spans 12 residues. V was shortened by 4 bases and J by 6 bases, with 11 bases between the two germline ends. CDR3 nucleotides: TGTGCCAGCAGCCTACAGGGCTTCGAGCAGTACTTC. Translated: CASSLQGFEQYF.

The chain recombines TRBV4-1 with TRBJ1-5, with D perhaps TRBD1 (6 bases). Looked up from germline, CDR1 is MGHRA and CDR2 is YSYEKL. Trimming cost V 2 bases and J 1 base, with 12 bases left between them. The CDR3 is 16 residues long. This chain's CDR3 is CASSQLPGTSNQPQHF. In DNA, the CDR3 is TGCGCCAGCAGCCAACTACCAGGGACAAGCAATCAGCCCCAGCATTTT.

The rearrangement uses TRBV29-1 and TRBJ1-2; 8 bases fit TRBD1. CDR1 is SQVTM, CDR2 ANQGSEA, per germline. The CDR3 sequence is 15 residues long. V lost 2 bases to trimming and J lost 4 bases; unmatched junction nucleotides: 9. CDR3 amino acids: CSVELGQGALYGYTF. In nucleotides, the CDR3 is TGCAGCGTTGAACTGGGGCAGGGGGCACTCTATGGCTACACCTTC.

The J gene is TRBJ1-1, the V gene TRBV4-2; no clear D gene. Looked up from germline, CDR1 is LGHNA and CDR2 is YNFKEQ. The CDR3 is 15 amino acids. The germline V and J ends were trimmed by 1 base and 5 bases, with 14 bases remaining between them. The CDR3 DNA reads TGTGCCAGCAGCCAAGGACCGTCATCGGGTACTGAAGCTTTCTTT. Translated: CASSQGPSSGTEAFF.

This chain connects TRBV15 to TRBJ1-1; D not certain. Looked up from germline, CDR1 is LNHNV and CDR2 is YYDKDF (reference sequence). V shed 6 bases and J shed 0 bases, with 11 bases lying between them. This CDR3 spans 14 amino acids. The CDR3 protein is CATSSDFMNTEAFF. The CDR3 DNA reads as TGTGCCACCAGTTCAGACTTCATGAACACTGAAGCTTTCTTT.

This clone was found a few times. The gene calls are TRBV5-1 and TRBJ2-1; 9 bases map to TRBD2. CDR3 length equals 14 residues. Germline CDR1 is SGHRS and CDR2 is YFSETQ. The J segment lost 6 bases and the V segment lost 6 bases, leaving 7 bases of the junction unmatched. The CDR3 is CASKGLAGTNEQFF. The CDR3 coding sequence is TGCGCCAGCAAAGGGCTAGCGGGGACCAATGAGCAGTTCTTC.

The chain carries TRBV19 and TRBJ1-2; 8 bases map to TRBD1. Germline V gene data show CDR1 as LNHDA and CDR2 as SQIVND (reference sequence). The CDR3 contains 15 residues. The J segment lost 4 bases and the V segment lost 7 bases, leaving 11 bases of the junction unmatched. This CDR3 reads CASTPRTGPIYGYTF. Written as DNA, the CDR3 is TGTGCCAGTACCCCCCGGACAGGGCCTATCTATGGCTACACCTTC.

J is TRBJ2-7 and V is TRBV25-1; no clear D gene. V shed 4 bases and J shed 0 bases, with 10 bases lying between them. CDR3 length: 14 amino acids. Germline V gives CDR1 MGHDK, CDR2 SYGVNS. The CDR3, as DNA: TGTGCCAGCAGTGGCCAGGCAGGCTCCTACGAGCAGTACTTC. This encodes CASSGQAGSYEQYF.

The genes are TRBV7-8 and TRBJ2-1; D may be TRBD2 (6 bases). Germline V gene lookup returns CDR1 SGHVS and CDR2 FQNEAQ. Between the trimmed V and J ends, which lost 5 bases and 8 bases, there was a span of 10 bases. The CDR3 extends over 12 amino acids. CDR3 sequence (DNA): TGTGCCAGCAGCCACACGGGAGATGAGCAGTTCTTC. Translated: CASSHTGDEQFF.

J is TRBJ2-2 and V is TRBV7-6; TRBD1 might be the D (5 bases). V lost 2 bases and J 1 base, leaving 5 bases between the germline ends. Germline V gives CDR1 SGHVS, CDR2 FNYEAQ. The length of the CDR3 is 14 residues. DNA of the CDR3: TGTGCCAGCAGCTTACAGGGGAACACCGGGGAGCTGTTTTTT. Its protein product is CASSLQGNTGELFF.

This chain links TRBV19 with TRBJ2-7; D is perhaps TRBD2 (6 bases). V was pared by 8 bases and J by 3 bases, with 17 bases between. In germline, CDR1 is LNHDA, CDR2 SQIVND (reference sequence). The CDR3 has 14 residues. This CDR3 is CASAQEEGGYEQYF. The CDR3 DNA reads as TGTGCCAGTGCCCAGGAGGAGGGAGGCTACGAGCAGTACTTC.

The chain carries TRBV9 and TRBJ1-6, with D unclear. Trimming removed 4 bases at V and 6 bases at J, with 17 bases between. In germline, CDR1 is SGDLS, CDR2 YYNGEE. This CDR3 region has 16 residues. The CDR3 DNA reads as TGTGCCAGCAGCCCCCAGTCGACGGGGATTAATTCACCCCTCCACTTT. It yields the protein CASSPQSTGINSPLHF.

The table lists this clone with a few counts. The rearrangement joins TRBV4-2 to TRBJ2-7; 11 bases fit TRBD2. The germline CDR1 and CDR2 sequences are LGHNA and YNFKEQ. V shed 0 bases and J 3 bases; nucleotides not matched to a gene: 10. The CDR3 contains 18 residues. The CDR3 sequence is CASSQDLGDTSGGYEQYF. The CDR3 nucleotides read TGTGCCAGCAGCCAAGATTTGGGGGATACTAGCGGGGGCTACGAGCAGTACTTC.

The sample holds a few counts of this clone. The rearrangement links TRBV7-6 to TRBJ1-1; possibly TRBD1 for D (5 bases). Germline V gene sequence: CDR1 SGHVS, CDR2 FNYEAQ. CDR3 length: 17 residues. V lost 5 bases and J lost 0, with 19 bases in between. The chain's CDR3 is CASSHLRGTAMNTEAFF. The CDR3 nucleotides are TGTGCCAGCAGCCACCTCCGGGGGACCGCCATGAACACTGAAGCTTTCTTT.

V is TRBV5-6 and J is TRBJ2-3, with D perhaps TRBD2 (6 bases). V was cut by 7 bases and J by 0 bases, with 12 bases left in between. The CDR3 is 14 residues long. CDR1 SGHDT and CDR2 YYEEEE come from the germline V gene. The CDR3 DNA reads as TGTGCCAGCTCTAGGCGGGACAGCACAGATACGCAGTATTTT. Protein product: CASSRRDSTDTQYF.

This chain connects TRBV9 to TRBJ2-3, with TRBD2 matching 11 bases. There are 15 residues in the CDR3. Germline-derived CDR1 and CDR2 are SGDLS and YYNGEE. Trimming cost V 4 bases and J 4 bases; bases outside gene matches: 5. CDR3 protein: CASSSSSGGADTQYF. The CDR3 nucleotides are TGTGCCAGCAGCTCCAGTAGCGGGGGGGCAGATACGCAGTATTTT.

The rearrangement links TRBV27 to TRBJ1-1; TRBD1 matches at 7 bases. V lost 3 bases to trimming and J lost 5 bases; unmatched junction nucleotides: 9. The CDR3 spans 15 residues. From germline, CDR1 is MNHEY and CDR2 SMNVEV (reference sequence). Here the CDR3 reads CASSLRWTGGTEAFF. In nucleotides, the CDR3 is TGTGCCAGCAGTTTGCGATGGACAGGAGGGACTGAAGCTTTCTTT.

Here the CDR3 DNA reads TGTGCCAGTAGTATTCAGAGGTCCCGGAATGAAAAACTGTTTTTT. Amino acids: CASSIQRSRNEKLFF. The rearrangement joins TRBV19 to TRBJ1-4; no clear D gene. From germline, CDR1 is LNHDA and CDR2 SQIVND (reference sequence). This CDR3 is built from 15 residues. Trimming pared 3 bases from V and 5 bases from J, leaving 13 bases between.

This sequence joins TRBV11-2 and TRBJ2-1, with 12 bases identical to TRBD2. V lost 5 bases, J lost 6 bases, and 5 bases stayed unmatched. This CDR3 has 15 amino acids. The germline V gene encodes CDR1 SGHAT and CDR2 FQNNGV. The CDR3 region is CASSPRTSGTNEQFF. The DNA of the CDR3 is TGTGCCAGCAGCCCCCGGACTAGCGGGACCAATGAGCAGTTCTTC.

In its sample, this clone was seen once. The chain recombines TRBV27 with TRBJ1-1, with D maybe TRBD1 (5 bases). Trimming took 0 bases from V and 1 from J, leaving 6 bases between them. The CDR3 totals 14 residues. CDR1 MNHEY and CDR2 SMNVEV come from the germline V gene (reference sequence). The CDR3 region has the DNA TGTGCCAGCAGTTTATCGGACAAGAACACTGAAGCTTTCTTT. It translates to CASSLSDKNTEAFF.